One sample yielded the 14 T cell receptor beta chains listed below, sequenced in a study of cytomegalovirus exposure and HLA in healthy donors. With 60 Vbeta and 13 Jbeta primers, the PCR was carried out. Sequencing was performed with immunoSEQ multiplex PCR; in TCRdb, only in-frame clones are kept and a portion is missing. The data show over 95,000 clones, with about three quarters seen just once and 2.7% held by the top ten. Material for sequencing was PBMCs. The receptors were sampled from a female donor in good health and CMV-seronegative.

This chain joins TRBV27 and TRBJ1-6, with D perhaps matching TRBD1 (5 bases). CDR1 is MNHEY, CDR2 SMNVEV, per germline (reference sequence). This CDR3 region has 13 residues. With 7 bases removed from V and 16 bases from J, the gap between germline ends came to 20 bases. As DNA, the CDR3 is TGTGCCAGCACCTTAGGGTCAGGGAAGGAGCTCCACTTT. Translated, it gives CASTLGSGKELHF.

This sequence joins TRBV9 and TRBJ2-3; 7 bases fit TRBD2. The CDR3 is 16 residues long. Germline CDR1 reads SGDLS; CDR2 reads YYNGEE. V lost 1 base, J lost 0 bases, and 5 bases stayed unmatched. CDR3 residues: CASSVQAGISTDTQYF. The CDR3 region has the DNA TGTGCCAGCAGCGTACAAGCGGGGATAAGCACAGATACGCAGTATTTT.

The V gene is TRBV25-1, the J gene TRBJ1-2, with TRBD1 identical over 8 bases. Germline CDR1 and CDR2: MGHDK and SYGVNS. V was pared by 6 bases and J by 4 bases, with 10 bases of the junction left unmatched. The CDR3 loop spans 15 amino acids. The CDR3 region is CASSGGTGRAYGYTF. The CDR3 DNA reads as TGTGCCAGCAGCGGTGGGACAGGCCGGGCCTATGGCTACACCTTC.

The V and J genes are TRBV19 and TRBJ2-1; 7 nucleotides agree with TRBD2. This CDR3 is built from 15 residues. V shed 3 bases and J 5 bases; nucleotides not matched to a gene: 7. CDR1 and CDR2 from the germline V gene are LNHDA and SQIVND (reference sequence). The DNA of the CDR3 is TGTGCCAGTAGTATTCTGGGACTATCTAACAATGAGCAGTTCTTC. Protein: CASSILGLSNNEQFF.

In this sample, this clone turned up once. The chain employs TRBV30 and TRBJ2-2, with D tentatively TRBD2 (6 bases). V lost 1 base, J lost 4 bases, and 10 bases lay in between. CDR1 GTSNPN and CDR2 SVGIG come from the germline V gene (reference sequence). The CDR3 consists of 14 residues. The DNA for the CDR3 is TGTGCCTGGAGTGGACTAGTTAGCACCGGGGAGCTGTTTTTT. Translated: CAWSGLVSTGELFF. Combining the CDR3 with reference TRBV30 and TRBJ2-2 gives the whole variable domain SQTIHQWPATLVQPVGSPLSLECTVEGTSNPNLYWYRQAAGRGLQLLFYSVGIGQISSEVPQNLSASRPQDRQFILSSKKLLLSDSGFYLCAWSGLVSTGELFFGEGSRLTVL.

This chain connects TRBV7-6 to TRBJ2-3, with D tentatively TRBD2 (6 bases). Germline CDR1 and CDR2: SGHVS and FNYEAQ. Trimming took 4 bases from V and 4 from J, leaving 9 bases between them. The CDR3 has 13 residues. CDR3 nucleotides: TGTGCCAGCAGCTCCCGGGAGTCAGATACGCAGTATTTT. Its translation is CASSSRESDTQYF. Full variable domain (outside the CDR3, taken from reference TRBV7-6 and TRBJ2-3): GAGVSQSPRYKVTKRGQDVALRCDPISGHVSLYWYRQALGQGPEFLTYFNYEAQQDKSGLPNDRFSAERPEGSISTLTIQRTEQRDSAMYRCASSSRESDTQYFGPGTRLTVL.

The chain links TRBV11-2 to TRBJ2-1, with TRBD2 identical over 13 bases. V was clipped by 2 bases and J by 3 bases; unmatched bases: 7. Germline CDR1 SGHAT, CDR2 FQNNGV. CDR3 length equals 18 residues. CDR3 bases: TGTGCCAGCAGCTTAAGTACTAGCGGGGGGGCTGTCTACAATGAGCAGTTCTTC. Its translation is CASSLSTSGGAVYNEQFF.

The sample holds one count of this clone. V gene TRBV13 combines with J gene TRBJ2-2; 8 bases fit TRBD2. CDR1 and CDR2 (germline): PRHDT, FYEKMQ (reference sequence). The CDR3 contains 16 residues. J was trimmed by 1 base and V by 0 bases; bases with no gene match: 1. DNA for the CDR3: TGTGCCAGCAGCTTAGGACTAGCGGTGAACACCGGGGAGCTGTTTTTT. Its translation: CASSLGLAVNTGELFF.

The gene calls are TRBV13 and TRBJ2-3; 13 bases align to TRBD2. With 7 bases clipped from V and 3 bases from J, the junction kept 4 bases outside the gene matches. The germline V gene has CDR1 PRHDT and CDR2 FYEKMQ (reference sequence). The CDR3 runs to 15 residues. CDR3 loop: CASTPTSGGTDTQYF. In DNA, the CDR3 is TGTGCCAGCACCCCGACTAGCGGGGGGACAGATACGCAGTATTTT.

The V call is TRBV5-4, the J call TRBJ2-5, with TRBD2 identical over 14 bases. The length of the CDR3 is 14 residues. The V gene's germline CDR1 is SGHNT and CDR2 YYREEE (reference sequence). V lost 4 bases to trimming and J lost 4 bases; unmatched junction nucleotides: 0. CDR3 loop: CASSGTSGRETQYF. The DNA of the CDR3 is TGTGCCAGCAGCGGGACTAGCGGGAGAGAGACCCAGTACTTC.

The chain couples TRBV5-1 to TRBJ2-1, with 9 positions matching TRBD2. Trimming took 0 bases from V and 9 from J; bases not matched to a gene: 13. Looked up from germline, CDR1 is SGHRS and CDR2 is YFSETQ. The CDR3 is 17 amino acids. CDR3 sequence (DNA): TGCGCCAGCAGCTTGGCCCCTAGCGGGGAACTGGCCTTTGAGCAGTTCTTC. This gives the protein CASSLAPSGELAFEQFF.

The rearrangement joins TRBV4-2 to TRBJ2-3; TRBD2 aligns across 12 bases. This CDR3 spans 16 amino acids. With V trimmed by 3 bases and J by 2 bases, 3 bases remained unmatched. Germline CDR1 LGHNA, CDR2 YNFKEQ. The CDR3 DNA reads TGTGCCAGCAGCCATAGGACTAGCGGGGACACAGATACGCAGTATTTT. As protein: CASSHRTSGDTDTQYF.

The J gene is TRBJ2-5, the V gene TRBV5-4; 8 nucleotides align to TRBD2. The CDR3 has 17 amino acids. V shed 1 base, J shed 1 base, and the junction held 9 bases outside the gene matches. Germline loops: CDR1 SGHNT, CDR2 YYREEE (reference sequence). CDR3 sequence reads: CASSLLGSGGFQETQYF. The CDR3 DNA reads as TGTGCCAGCAGCTTGTTGGGCAGCGGGGGTTTCCAAGAGACCCAGTACTTC. The variable domain in full, with the rest retrieved from reference TRBV5-4 and TRBJ2-5, is ETGVTQSPTHLIKTRGQQVTLRCSSQSGHNTVSWYQQALGQGPQFIFQYYREEENGRGNFPPRFSGLQFPNYSSELNVNALELDDSALYLCASSLLGSGGFQETQYFGPGTRLLVL.

This clone was found once. The rearrangement uses TRBV2 and TRBJ2-7; 7 bases are shared with TRBD2. V was pared by 0 bases and J by 6 bases, with 14 bases of the junction left unmatched. The CDR3 has 17 residues. Germline CDR1 is SNHLY and CDR2 is FYNNEI. For the CDR3, the DNA is TGTGCCAGCAGTGAAGCTCACTTGACTCGGACTAGAGGCGAGCAGTACTTC. As protein: CASSEAHLTRTRGEQYF.